The T cell receptor beta chain described here comes from a study of Graves' ophthalmopathy and Graves' hyperthyroidism. Study-level points and caveats: Blood shared most expanded thyroid clonotypes above 0.001 frequency.

The table lists this clonotype with many counts. Its antigen is unidentified. A much larger clonotype is one base distant, so this may be a read error. Transcripts of RNA were the source for amplifying TCR beta CDR3 regions. HTBI primers served in a first-round RT-PCR, which a second-round multiplex PCR followed. In TCRdb, the multiplex PCR reads were re-called with MiXCR into one record per CDR3 protein. The sample has some 47,000 distinct CDR3 sequences; 50% to 65% are singletons. V was clipped by 7 bases and J by 6 bases, with 15 bases between them. CDR3 length: 14 amino acids. This chain joins TRBV12-3 or TRBV12-4 and TRBJ1-4; tentative D call: TRBD1 (6 bases). Sequencing input: peripheral blood. The clonotype comes from an adult man with Graves' ophthalmopathy. The CDR3 DNA is TGTGCCAGCACCCCCGGGGCAGGGGATGAAAAACTGTTTTTT. As protein: CASTPGAGDEKLFF.